This T cell receptor beta chain was captured by sequencing in a study of blood T cell repertoires in COVID-19. In the study overall: Italy, Spain and the United States were the sources of the convalescent and acute COVID-19 samples. T cells, B-cell-depleted T cells, or PBMCs provided the cDNA or gDNA that served as material.

The V and J ends lost 5 bases and 8 bases respectively, with 10 bases between them. This CDR3 is built from 12 residues. CDR1 and CDR2 (germline): SNHLY, FYNNEI. Original methodology: Cell counts per sample came from amplifying reference gene primers. Here immunoSEQ multiplex PCR was the method, and the copy in TCRdb shows in-frame clones only, minus some. The D gene and trimming were derived from the DNA, and the V and J assignments and clone size from that table. The table lists more than 200,000 clones, more than 65% of them singletons, with under 5% in the top ten. Input material: peripheral blood. This receptor was obtained from a man between 45 and 60 years old with active or convalescent COVID-19. This chain joins TRBV2 and TRBJ2-1; D is ambiguous. The CDR3 nucleotides read TGTGCCAGCAGTCTAGGTTACGATGAGCAGTTCTTC. Translating gives CASSLGYDEQFF.